These T cell receptor beta chains were read from a single sample in a study of blood T cell repertoires in COVID-19. Libraries were prepared by immunoSEQ multiplex PCR; TCRdb keeps only in-frame clonotypes and omits some of them. The sample records approximately 120,000 clones, about 80% being singletons. The sequenced material came from peripheral blood. These receptors were collected from a woman aged 50 to 60 with acute or convalescent COVID-19. CDR3s include the opening cysteine and the closing phenylalanine or tryptophan. Each record gives: clone size, D gene, J gene, V gene, CDR3 protein, CDR3 DNA. A D gene is named only where the DNA matches it firmly. Rows may omit the clone size; those that give it use once, few, many or a size class.

- | TRBD1 | TRBJ2-7 | TRBV2 | CASTPWDRGGSYEQYF | TGTGCCAGCACCCCCTGGGACAGGGGGGGCTCCTACGAGCAGTACTTC
once | TRBD1 | TRBJ1-2 | TRBV3-1/TRBV3-2 | CASSLRERDRGDGYTF | TGTGCCAGCAGCCTAAGAGAACGGGACAGGGGGGATGGCTACACCTTC
- | - | TRBJ1-2 | TRBV9 | CASSVDRWDYGYTF | TGTGCCAGCAGCGTAGACAGGTGGGACTATGGCTACACCTTC
few | - | TRBJ1-4 | TRBV12-3/TRBV12-4 | CASSLREDEKLFF | TGTGCCAGCAGTCTCAGGGAGGATGAAAAACTGTTTTTT
- | TRBD2 | TRBJ2-3 | TRBV9 | CASSLLAVSTDTQYF | TGTGCCAGCAGCCTTCTAGCGGTGAGCACAGATACGCAGTATTTT
- | - | TRBJ1-2 | TRBV10-3 | CAISEGQGYGYTF | TGTGCCATCAGTGAAGGGCAGGGCTATGGCTACACCTTC
- | TRBD1 | TRBJ2-1 | TRBV2 | CASSARTGGGEQFF | TGTGCCAGCAGTGCCCGAACAGGGGGCGGTGAGCAGTTCTTC
- | TRBD1 | TRBJ1-1 | TRBV19 | CASRPTGTAPTEAFF | TGTGCCAGTAGGCCGACCGGGACAGCCCCCACTGAAGCTTTCTTT
- | TRBD1 | TRBJ1-4 | TRBV9 | CASSGQGSEKLFF | TGTGCCAGCAGCGGACAGGGTAGCGAAAAACTGTTTTTT
- | - | TRBJ1-6 | TRBV7-2 | CASSLTESSYNSPLHF | TGTGCCAGCAGCTTGACAGAAAGCTCCTATAATTCACCCCTCCACTTT
- | TRBD1 | TRBJ1-2 | TRBV29-1 | CSVEDPLVPGQGDYGYTF | TGCAGCGTTGAAGATCCATTAGTCCCGGGACAGGGGGACTATGGCTACACCTTC
- | - | TRBJ2-7 | TRBV5-1 | CASSSLPGGVYEQYF | TGCGCCAGCAGCTCCCTTCCGGGGGGCGTCTACGAGCAGTACTTC
- | - | TRBJ1-6 | TRBV20-1 | CSASNTPRSSYNSPLHF | TGCAGTGCTAGTAACACGCCACGGAGCTCCTATAATTCACCCCTCCACTTT
- | TRBD1 | TRBJ1-1 | TRBV7-9 | CASSPITGGTEAFF | TGTGCCAGCAGCCCCATTACAGGGGGGACTGAAGCTTTCTTT
- | - | TRBJ2-2 | TRBV7-6 | CASSLVLRANTGELFF | TGTGCCAGCAGCTTAGTTCTCAGGGCGAACACCGGGGAGCTGTTTTTT